Listed below are T cell receptor beta chains from one sample, sequenced in a study of cytomegalovirus exposure and HLA in healthy donors. Some clones are missing from TCRdb's copy, which holds only in-frame ones; the method was immunoSEQ multiplex PCR. This sample has about 160,000 clones, with 77% found just once. Specimen: PBMCs. These receptor sequences come from a man aged 45-65 years in good health and CMV-seropositive. Each CDR3 is given with its conserved first and last residue. D genes are given only for firm matches. Some rows have no size entry. The others give once, few or many, or a class for an expanded clone.

abundance	v_gene	d_gene	j_gene	CDR3aa	CDR3nt
few	TRBV9	TRBD2	TRBJ2-1	CASSFSPTSGGPSSYNEQFF	TGTGCCAGCAGCTTCTCCCCGACTAGCGGGGGACCCAGCTCCTACAATGAGCAGTTCTTC
-	TRBV7-2	TRBD2	TRBJ2-6	CASSTSGKARANVLTF	TGTGCCAGCAGCACTAGCGGGAAAGCACGGGCCAACGTCCTGACTTTC
-	TRBV4-3	TRBD1	TRBJ1-4	CASSQDRQGAEKLFF	TGCGCCAGCAGCCAAGATCGACAGGGGGCCGAAAAACTGTTTTTT
-	TRBV18	TRBD1	TRBJ1-6	CASSPPTGALYNSPLHF	TGTGCCAGCTCACCACCCACAGGGGCCCTTTATAATTCACCCCTCCACTTT
few	TRBV6-5	-	TRBJ2-5	CASSYSGGLIQETQYF	TGTGCCAGCAGTTACTCAGGGGGTCTCATCCAAGAGACCCAGTACTTC
-	TRBV4-2	TRBD2	TRBJ2-2	CASSQESRLAGATGELFF	TGTGCCAGCAGCCAAGAGTCGAGGCTAGCGGGAGCCACCGGGGAGCTGTTTTTT
-	TRBV27	TRBD1	TRBJ2-3	CASSLSWDRGTDTQYF	TGTGCCAGCAGTTTATCGTGGGACAGGGGCACAGATACGCAGTATTTT
-	TRBV5-1	-	TRBJ1-6	CASSLDGGLNSPLHF	TGCGCCAGCAGCTTGGATGGAGGGCTAAATTCACCCCTCCACTTT
few	TRBV11-3	-	TRBJ2-7	CASSQGGGSYEQYF	TGTGCCAGCAGCCAGGGGGGAGGATCCTACGAGCAGTACTTC
-	TRBV19	TRBD2	TRBJ2-7	CASSIGLAGPNEQYF	TGTGCCAGTAGTATAGGACTAGCGGGGCCCAACGAGCAGTACTTC
few	TRBV9	TRBD2	TRBJ2-7	CASSVGFSGGTYEQYF	TGTGCCAGCAGCGTAGGCTTTAGCGGGGGAACCTACGAGCAGTACTTC
-	TRBV6-1	TRBD1	TRBJ2-1	CASLPGQGYNEQFF	TGTGCCAGCCTCCCGGGACAGGGGTACAATGAGCAGTTCTTC